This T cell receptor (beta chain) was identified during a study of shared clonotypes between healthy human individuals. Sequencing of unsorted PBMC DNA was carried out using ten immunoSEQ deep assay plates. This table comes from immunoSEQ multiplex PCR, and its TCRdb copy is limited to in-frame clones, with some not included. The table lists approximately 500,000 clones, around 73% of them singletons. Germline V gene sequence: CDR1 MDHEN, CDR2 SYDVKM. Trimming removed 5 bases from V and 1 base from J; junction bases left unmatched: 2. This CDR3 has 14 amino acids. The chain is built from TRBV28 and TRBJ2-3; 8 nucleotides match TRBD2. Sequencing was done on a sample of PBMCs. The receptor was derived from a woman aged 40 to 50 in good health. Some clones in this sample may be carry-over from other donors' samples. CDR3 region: CASSSGSRTDTQYF. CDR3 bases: TGTGCCAGCAGTAGCGGGAGTCGCACAGATACGCAGTATTTT.